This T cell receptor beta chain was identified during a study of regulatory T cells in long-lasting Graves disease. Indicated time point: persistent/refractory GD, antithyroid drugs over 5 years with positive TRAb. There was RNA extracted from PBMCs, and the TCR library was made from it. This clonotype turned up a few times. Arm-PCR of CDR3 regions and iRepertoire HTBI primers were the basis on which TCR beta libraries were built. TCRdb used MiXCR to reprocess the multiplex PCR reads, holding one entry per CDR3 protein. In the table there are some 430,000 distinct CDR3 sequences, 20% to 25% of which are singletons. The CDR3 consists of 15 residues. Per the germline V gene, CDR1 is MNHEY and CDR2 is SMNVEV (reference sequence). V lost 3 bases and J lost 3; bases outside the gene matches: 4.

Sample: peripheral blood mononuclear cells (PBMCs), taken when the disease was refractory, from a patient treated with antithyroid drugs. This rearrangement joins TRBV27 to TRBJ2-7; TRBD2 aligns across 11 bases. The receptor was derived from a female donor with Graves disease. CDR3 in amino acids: CASSLSTSGIYEQYF. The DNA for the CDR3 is TGTGCCAGCAGTTTGTCGACTAGCGGGATCTACGAGCAGTACTTC.